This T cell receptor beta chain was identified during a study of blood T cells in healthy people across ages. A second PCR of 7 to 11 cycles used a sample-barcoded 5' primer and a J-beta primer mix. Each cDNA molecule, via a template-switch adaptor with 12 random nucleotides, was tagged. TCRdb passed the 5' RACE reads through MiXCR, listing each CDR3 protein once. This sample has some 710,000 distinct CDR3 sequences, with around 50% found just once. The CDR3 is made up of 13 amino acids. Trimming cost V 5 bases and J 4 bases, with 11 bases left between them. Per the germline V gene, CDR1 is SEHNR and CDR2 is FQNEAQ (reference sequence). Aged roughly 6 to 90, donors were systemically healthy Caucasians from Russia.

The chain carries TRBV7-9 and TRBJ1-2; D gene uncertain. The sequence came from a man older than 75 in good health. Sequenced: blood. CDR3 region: CASSAQRSYGYTF. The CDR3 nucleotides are TGTGCCAGCAGCGCACAGAGATCCTATGGCTACACCTTC.